The clone carrying this T cell receptor (beta chain) was detected once. This specimen comes from a study of control samples from healthy donors and cancer patients. Measured with immunoSEQ multiplex PCR; TCRdb has only the in-frame clones, and not every one. Of about 10,000 clones in the sample, roughly 91% were seen once. Germline loops: CDR1 SNHLY, CDR2 FYNNEI. V was cut by 8 bases and J by 0 bases, with 10 bases left in between. CDR3 size: 13 residues. The clonotype was recovered from a man aged 60 to 69 with colorectal cancer. The sample taken for sequencing was PBMCs. The rearrangement uses TRBV2 and TRBJ1-1, with D hard to call. In nucleotides, the CDR3 is TGTGCCAGCGAGCTGGGTATGAACACTGAAGCTTTCTTT. Its protein is CASELGMNTEAFF. The full variable domain, rest sourced from reference TRBV2 and TRBJ1-1, is EPEVTQTPSHQVTQMGQEVILRCVPISNHLYFYWYRQILGQKVEFLVSFYNNEISEKSEIFDDQFSVERPDGSNFTLKIRSTKLEDSAMYFCASELGMNTEAFFGQGTRLTVV.